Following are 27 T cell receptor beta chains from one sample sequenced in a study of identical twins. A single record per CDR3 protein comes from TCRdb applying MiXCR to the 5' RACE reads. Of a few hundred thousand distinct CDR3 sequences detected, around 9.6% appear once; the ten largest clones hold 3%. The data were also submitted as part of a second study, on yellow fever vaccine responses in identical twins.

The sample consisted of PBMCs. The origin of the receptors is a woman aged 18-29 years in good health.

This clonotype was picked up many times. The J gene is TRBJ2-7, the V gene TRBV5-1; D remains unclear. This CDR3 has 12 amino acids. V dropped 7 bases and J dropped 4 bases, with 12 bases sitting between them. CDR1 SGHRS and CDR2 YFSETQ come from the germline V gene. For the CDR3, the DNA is TGCGCCAGCTTTTTGACGGAATACGAGCAGTACTTC. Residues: CASFLTEYEQYF.

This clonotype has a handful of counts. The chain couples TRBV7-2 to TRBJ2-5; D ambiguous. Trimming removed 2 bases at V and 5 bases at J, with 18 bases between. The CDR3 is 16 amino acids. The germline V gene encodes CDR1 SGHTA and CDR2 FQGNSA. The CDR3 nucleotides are TGTGCCAGCAGCTTAAAAGCTCGCAGGCCCCCGGAGACCCAGTACTTC. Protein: CASSLKARRPPETQYF.

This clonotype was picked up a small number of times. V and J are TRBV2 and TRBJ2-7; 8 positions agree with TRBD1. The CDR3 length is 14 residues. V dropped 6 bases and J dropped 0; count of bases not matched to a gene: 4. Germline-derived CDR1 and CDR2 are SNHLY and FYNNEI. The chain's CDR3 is CASRGQANSYEQYF. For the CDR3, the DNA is TGTGCCAGCAGGGGACAGGCCAACTCCTACGAGCAGTACTTC.

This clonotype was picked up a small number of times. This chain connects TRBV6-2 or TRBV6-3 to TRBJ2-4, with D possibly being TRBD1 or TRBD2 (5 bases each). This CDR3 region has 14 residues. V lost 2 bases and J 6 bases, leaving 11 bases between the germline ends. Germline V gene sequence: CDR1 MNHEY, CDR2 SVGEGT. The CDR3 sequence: CASSYGGDPNIQYF. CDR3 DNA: TGTGCCAGCAGTTACGGGGGAGATCCAAACATTCAGTACTTC.

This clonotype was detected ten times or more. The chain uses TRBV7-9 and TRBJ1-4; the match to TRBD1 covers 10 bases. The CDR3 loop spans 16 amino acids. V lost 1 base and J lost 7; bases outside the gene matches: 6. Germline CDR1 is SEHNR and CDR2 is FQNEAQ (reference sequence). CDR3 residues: CASSLGNRDRGEKLFF. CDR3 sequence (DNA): TGTGCCAGCAGCTTAGGAAACCGGGACAGGGGTGAAAAACTGTTTTTT.

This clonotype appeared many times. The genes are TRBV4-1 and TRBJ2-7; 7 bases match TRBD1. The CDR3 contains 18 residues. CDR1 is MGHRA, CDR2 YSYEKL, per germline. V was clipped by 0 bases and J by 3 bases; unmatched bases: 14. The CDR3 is CASSQDGQGVSLDYEQYF. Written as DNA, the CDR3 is TGCGCCAGCAGCCAAGATGGGCAGGGGGTCTCCTTGGACTACGAGCAGTACTTC.

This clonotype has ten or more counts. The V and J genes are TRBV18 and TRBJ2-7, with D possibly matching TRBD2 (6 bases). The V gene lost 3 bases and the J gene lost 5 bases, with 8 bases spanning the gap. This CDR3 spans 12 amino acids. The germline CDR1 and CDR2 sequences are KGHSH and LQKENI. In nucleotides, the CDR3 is TGTGCCAGCTCACCGTCGGGAGACGAGCAGTACTTC. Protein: CASSPSGDEQYF.

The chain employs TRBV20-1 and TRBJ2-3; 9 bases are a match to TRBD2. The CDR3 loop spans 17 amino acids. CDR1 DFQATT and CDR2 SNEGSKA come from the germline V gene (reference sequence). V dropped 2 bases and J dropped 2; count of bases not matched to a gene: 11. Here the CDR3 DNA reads TGCAGTGCTAGATCACCCCCGGGACTAGCTATCACAGATACGCAGTATTTT. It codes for CSARSPPGLAITDTQYF.

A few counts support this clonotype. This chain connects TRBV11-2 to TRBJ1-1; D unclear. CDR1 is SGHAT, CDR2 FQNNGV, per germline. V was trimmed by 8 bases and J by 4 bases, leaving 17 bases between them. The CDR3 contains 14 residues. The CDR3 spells CASVHEGGSTEAFF. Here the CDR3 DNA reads TGTGCCAGCGTACACGAAGGCGGGTCCACTGAAGCTTTCTTT. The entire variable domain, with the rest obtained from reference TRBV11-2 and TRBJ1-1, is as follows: EAGVAQSPRYKIIEKRQSVAFWCNPISGHATLYWYQQILGQGPKLLIQFQNNGVVDDSQLPKDRFSAERLKGVDSTLKIQPAKLEDSAVYLCASVHEGGSTEAFFGQGTRLTVV.

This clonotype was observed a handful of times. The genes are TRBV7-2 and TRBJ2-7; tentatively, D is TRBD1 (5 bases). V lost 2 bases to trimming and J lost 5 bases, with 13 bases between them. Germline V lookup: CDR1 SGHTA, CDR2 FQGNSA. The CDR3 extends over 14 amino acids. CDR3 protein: CASSLRARVNEQYF. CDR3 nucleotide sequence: TGTGCCAGCAGCTTAAGGGCCAGGGTGAACGAGCAGTACTTC. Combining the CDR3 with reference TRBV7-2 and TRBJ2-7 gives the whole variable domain GAGVSQSPSNKVTEKGKDVELRCDPISGHTALYWYRQSLGQGLEFLIYFQGNSAPDKSGLPSDRFSAERTGGSVSTLTIQRTQQEDSAVYLCASSLRARVNEQYFGPGTRLTVT.

The CDR3 protein is CASRTGTSFSDTQYF. The CDR3 nucleotides are TGTGCCAGCAGAACCGGGACTAGCTTTTCAGATACGCAGTATTTT. The chain uses TRBV2 and TRBJ2-3; 9 bases agree with TRBD2. The CDR3 is 15 amino acids. Per the germline V gene, CDR1 is SNHLY and CDR2 is FYNNEI. With V trimmed by 6 bases and J by 4 bases, 8 bases remained unmatched.

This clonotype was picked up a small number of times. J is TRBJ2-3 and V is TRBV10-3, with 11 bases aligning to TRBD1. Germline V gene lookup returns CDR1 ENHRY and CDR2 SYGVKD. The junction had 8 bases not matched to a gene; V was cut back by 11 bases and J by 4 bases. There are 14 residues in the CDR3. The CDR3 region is CASSDRGLPDTQYF. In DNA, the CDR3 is TGTGCCTCCTCGGACAGGGGGCTACCAGATACGCAGTATTTT.

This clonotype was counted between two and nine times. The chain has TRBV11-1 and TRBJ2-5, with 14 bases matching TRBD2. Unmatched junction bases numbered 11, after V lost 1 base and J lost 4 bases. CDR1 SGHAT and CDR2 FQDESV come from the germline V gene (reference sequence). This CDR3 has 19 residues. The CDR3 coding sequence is TGTGCCAGCAGCTTAGTATCGGGGACTAGCGGGAGAGTAGTAGAGACCCAGTACTTC. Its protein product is CASSLVSGTSGRVVETQYF.

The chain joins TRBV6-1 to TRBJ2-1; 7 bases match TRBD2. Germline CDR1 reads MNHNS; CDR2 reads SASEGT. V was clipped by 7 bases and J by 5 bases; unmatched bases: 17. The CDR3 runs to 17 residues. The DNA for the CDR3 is TGTGCCAGCAACGTAAGATTTGGGGGAGGGCCTCACAATGAGCAGTTCTTC. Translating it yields CASNVRFGGGPHNEQFF.

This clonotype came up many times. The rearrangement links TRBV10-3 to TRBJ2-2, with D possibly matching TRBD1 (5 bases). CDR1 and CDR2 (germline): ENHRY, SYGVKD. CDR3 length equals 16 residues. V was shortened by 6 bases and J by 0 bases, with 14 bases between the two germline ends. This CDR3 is CAIRGQGVTNTGELFF. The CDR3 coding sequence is TGTGCCATCAGGGGGCAGGGTGTTACGAACACCGGGGAGCTGTTTTTT.

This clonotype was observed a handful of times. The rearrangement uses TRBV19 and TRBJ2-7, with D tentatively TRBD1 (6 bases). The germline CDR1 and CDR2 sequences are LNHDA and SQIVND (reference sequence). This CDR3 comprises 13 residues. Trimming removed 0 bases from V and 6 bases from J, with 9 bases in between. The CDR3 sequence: CASSIDYRVEQYF. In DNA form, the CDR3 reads TGTGCCAGTAGTATAGATTACAGGGTCGAGCAGTACTTC. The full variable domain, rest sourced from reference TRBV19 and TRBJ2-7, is DGGITQSPKYLFRKEGQNVTLSCEQNLNHDAMYWYRQDPGQGLRLIYYSQIVNDFQKGDIAEGYSVSREKKESFPLTVTSAQKNPTAFYLCASSIDYRVEQYFGPGTRLTVT.

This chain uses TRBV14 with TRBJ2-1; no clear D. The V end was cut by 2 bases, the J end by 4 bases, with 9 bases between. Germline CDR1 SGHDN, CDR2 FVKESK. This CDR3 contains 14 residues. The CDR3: CASSQIGPYNEQFF. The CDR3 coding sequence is TGTGCCAGCAGCCAAATAGGGCCATACAATGAGCAGTTCTTC.

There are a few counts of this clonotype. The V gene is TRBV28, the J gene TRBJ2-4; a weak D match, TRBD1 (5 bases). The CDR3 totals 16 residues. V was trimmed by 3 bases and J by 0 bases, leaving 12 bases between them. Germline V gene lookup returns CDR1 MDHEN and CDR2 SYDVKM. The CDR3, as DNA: TGTGCCAGCAGTTTCCCCAGGACACTAGCCAAAAACATTCAGTACTTC. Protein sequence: CASSFPRTLAKNIQYF.

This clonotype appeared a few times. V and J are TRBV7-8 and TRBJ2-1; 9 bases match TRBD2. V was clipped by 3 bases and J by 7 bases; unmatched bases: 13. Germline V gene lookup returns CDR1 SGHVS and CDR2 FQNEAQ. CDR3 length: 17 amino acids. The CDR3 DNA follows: TGTGCCAGCAGCTTGAAGTTGCGGGAGGGCCGGGATAATGAGCAGTTCTTC. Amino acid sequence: CASSLKLREGRDNEQFF.

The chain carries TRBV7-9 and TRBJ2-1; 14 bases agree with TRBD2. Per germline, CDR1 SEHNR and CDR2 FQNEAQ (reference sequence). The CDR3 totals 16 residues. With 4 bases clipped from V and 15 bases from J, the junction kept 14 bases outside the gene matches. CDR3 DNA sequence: TGTGCCAGCAGCTCCACCCCTGGGACTAGCGGGAGTACTATGTTCTTC. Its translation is CASSSTPGTSGSTMFF.

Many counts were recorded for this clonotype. The CDR3 region is CSVEVFAGDQYEQYF. The CDR3 nucleotides are TGCAGCGTTGAGGTCTTTGCGGGAGACCAGTACGAGCAGTACTTC. This chain uses TRBV29-1 with TRBJ2-7, with 7 nucleotides matching TRBD2. CDR1 is SQVTM, CDR2 ANQGSEA, per germline. J lost 4 bases, V lost 3 bases, and 12 bases had no gene match. The CDR3 contains 15 residues.

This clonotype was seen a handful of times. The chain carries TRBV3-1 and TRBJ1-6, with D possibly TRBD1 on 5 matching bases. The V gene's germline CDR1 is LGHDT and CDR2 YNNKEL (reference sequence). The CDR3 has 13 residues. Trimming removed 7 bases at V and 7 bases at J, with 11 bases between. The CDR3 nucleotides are TGTGCCAGCAACGACGGGACGAATTCACCCCTCCACTTT. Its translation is CASNDGTNSPLHF.

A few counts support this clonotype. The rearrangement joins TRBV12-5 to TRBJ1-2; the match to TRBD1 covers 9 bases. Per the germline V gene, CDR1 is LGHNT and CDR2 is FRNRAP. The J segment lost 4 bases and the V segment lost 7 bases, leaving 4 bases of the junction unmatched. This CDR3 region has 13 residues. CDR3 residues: CASAPDRGYGYTF. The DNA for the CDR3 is TGTGCTAGTGCCCCGGACAGGGGCTATGGCTACACCTTC.

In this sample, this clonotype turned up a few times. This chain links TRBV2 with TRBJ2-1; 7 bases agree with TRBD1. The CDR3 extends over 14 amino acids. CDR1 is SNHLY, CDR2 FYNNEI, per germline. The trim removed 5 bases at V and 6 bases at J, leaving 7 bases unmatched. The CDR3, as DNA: TGTGCCAGCAGTCCTCAGGGGGTTAGCAATGAGCAGTTCTTC. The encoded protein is CASSPQGVSNEQFF. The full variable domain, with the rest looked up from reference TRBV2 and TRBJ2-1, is EPEVTQTPSHQVTQMGQEVILRCVPISNHLYFYWYRQILGQKVEFLVSFYNNEISEKSEIFDDQFSVERPDGSNFTLKIRSTKLEDSAMYFCASSPQGVSNEQFFGPGTRLTVL.

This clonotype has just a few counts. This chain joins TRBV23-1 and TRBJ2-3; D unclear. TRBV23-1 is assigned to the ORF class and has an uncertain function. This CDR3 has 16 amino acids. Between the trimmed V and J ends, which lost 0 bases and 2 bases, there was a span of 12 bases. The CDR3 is CASSQSFRTLTDTQYF. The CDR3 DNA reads TGCGCCAGCAGTCAATCGTTTAGAACCCTCACAGATACGCAGTATTTT.

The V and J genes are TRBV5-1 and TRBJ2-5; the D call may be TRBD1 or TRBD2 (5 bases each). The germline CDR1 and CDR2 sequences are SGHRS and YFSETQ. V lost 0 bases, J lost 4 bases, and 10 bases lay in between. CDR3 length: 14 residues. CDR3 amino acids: CASSLVWDVETQYF. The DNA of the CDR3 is TGCGCCAGCAGCTTGGTTTGGGACGTAGAGACCCAGTACTTC. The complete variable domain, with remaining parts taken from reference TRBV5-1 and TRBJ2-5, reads KAGVTQTPRYLIKTRGQQVTLSCSPISGHRSVSWYQQTPGQGLQFLFEYFSETQRNKGNFPGRFSGRQFSNSRSEMNVSTLELGDSALYLCASSLVWDVETQYFGPGTRLLVL.

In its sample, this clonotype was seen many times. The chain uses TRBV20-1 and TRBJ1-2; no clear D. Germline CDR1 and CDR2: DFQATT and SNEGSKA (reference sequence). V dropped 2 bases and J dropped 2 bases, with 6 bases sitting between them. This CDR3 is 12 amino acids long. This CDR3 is CSARSQNYGYTF. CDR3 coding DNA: TGCAGTGCTAGAAGTCAGAACTATGGCTACACCTTC.